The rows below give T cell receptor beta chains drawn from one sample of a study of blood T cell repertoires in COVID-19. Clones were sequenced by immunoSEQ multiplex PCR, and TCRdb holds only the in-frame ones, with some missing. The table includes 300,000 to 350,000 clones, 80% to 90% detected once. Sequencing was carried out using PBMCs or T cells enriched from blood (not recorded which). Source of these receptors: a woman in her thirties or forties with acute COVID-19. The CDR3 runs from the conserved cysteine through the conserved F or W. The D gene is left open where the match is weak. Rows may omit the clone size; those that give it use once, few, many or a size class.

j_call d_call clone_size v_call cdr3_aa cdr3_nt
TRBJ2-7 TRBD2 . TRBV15 CATSREVRASGRGEQYF TGTGCCACCAGCAGAGAAGTTCGGGCTAGCGGGAGGGGCGAGCAGTACTTC
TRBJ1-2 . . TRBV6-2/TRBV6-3 CASSYSRTAYGYTF TGTGCCAGCAGTTACTCGAGGACAGCCTATGGCTACACCTTC
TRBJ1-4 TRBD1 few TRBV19 CASSPIPRTGRNEKLFF TGTGCCAGTAGTCCCATCCCCAGGACAGGGAGGAATGAAAAACTGTTTTTT
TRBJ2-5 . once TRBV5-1 CASSLGVQETQYF TGCGCCAGCAGCTTAGGGGTTCAAGAGACCCAGTACTTC
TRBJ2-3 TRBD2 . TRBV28 CASSLGLAGGGDTQYF TGTGCCAGCAGTCTGGGACTAGCGGGAGGTGGTGATACGCAGTATTTT
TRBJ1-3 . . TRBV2 CASSDPFGIEGNTIYF TGTGCCAGCAGTGATCCCTTCGGGATTGAAGGAAACACCATATATTTT
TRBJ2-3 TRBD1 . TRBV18 CASSPGQTISRDTQYF TGTGCCAGCTCACCGGGACAGACAATTTCCCGAGATACGCAGTATTTT
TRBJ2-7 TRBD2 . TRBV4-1 CASSHGTSGSAPSYEQYF TGCGCCAGCAGCCACGGGACTAGCGGGAGCGCGCCCTCCTACGAGCAGTACTTC
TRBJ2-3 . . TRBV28 CASSMQGMLYTDTQYF TGTGCCAGCAGTATGCAGGGGATGCTGTACACAGATACGCAGTATTTT
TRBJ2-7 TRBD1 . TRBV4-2 CASSPGRGTGDEQYF TGTGCCAGCAGCCCCGGGAGGGGGACAGGGGACGAGCAGTACTTC
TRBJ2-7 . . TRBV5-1 CASSPSPGTYEQYF TGCGCCAGCAGCCCCTCCCCGGGTACCTACGAGCAGTACTTC
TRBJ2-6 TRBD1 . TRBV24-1 CATSGQGPYGANVLTF TGTGCCACCAGCGGACAGGGTCCTTATGGGGCCAACGTCCTGACTTTC
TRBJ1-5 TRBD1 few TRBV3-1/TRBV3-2 CASSLMGQGGNQPQHF TGTGCCAGCAGCCTAATGGGACAGGGGGGCAATCAGCCCCAGCATTTT
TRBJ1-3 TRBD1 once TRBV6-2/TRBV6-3 CASSSFGTVSGNTIYF TGTGCCAGCAGTTCTTTCGGGACAGTCTCTGGAAACACCATATATTTT
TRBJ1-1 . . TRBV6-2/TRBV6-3 CASSYSSMEAEAFF TGTGCCAGCAGTTACTCGAGTATGGAGGCTGAAGCTTTCTTT
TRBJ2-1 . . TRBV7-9 CASSPGFRERAYNEQFF TGTGCCAGCAGCCCCGGATTTCGCGAGCGGGCTTACAATGAGCAGTTCTTC
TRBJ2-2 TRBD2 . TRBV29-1 CSVDTHGGLVFF TGCAGCGTTGACACCCACGGGGGGTTGGTGTTTTTT
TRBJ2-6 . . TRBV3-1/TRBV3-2 CASSPRSSGANVLTF TGTGCCAGCAGCCCGCGGAGCTCTGGGGCCAACGTCCTGACTTTC
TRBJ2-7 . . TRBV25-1 CASSQGPTSYEQYF TGTGCCAGCAGTCAGGGCCCCACCTCCTACGAGCAGTACTTC
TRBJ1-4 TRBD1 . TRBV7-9 CASSPGQVGVSEKLFF TGTGCCAGCAGCCCAGGACAGGTCGGCGTCTCCGAAAAACTGTTTTTT
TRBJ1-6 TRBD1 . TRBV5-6 CASSLTDRGSPLHF TGTGCCAGCAGCTTAACGGACAGGGGTTCACCCCTCCACTTT
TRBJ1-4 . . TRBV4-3 CASSQDQGLNEKLFF TGCGCCAGCAGCCAAGATCAGGGCCTTAATGAAAAACTGTTTTTT
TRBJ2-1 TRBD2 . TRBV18 CASSLTFGSGKFGGEQFF TGTGCCAGCTCACTTACGTTTGGTAGCGGGAAATTTGGCGGTGAGCAGTTCTTC
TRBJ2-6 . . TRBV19 CASSPRQTLSGANVLTF TGTGCCAGTAGTCCGAGACAGACCTTATCTGGGGCCAACGTCCTGACTTTC
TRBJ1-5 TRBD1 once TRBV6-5 CASSSGQGVQPQHF TGTGCCAGCAGTTCAGGACAGGGCGTTCAGCCCCAGCATTTT
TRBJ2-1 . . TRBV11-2 CASSSQGTYNEQFF TGTGCCAGCAGCTCACAGGGTACCTACAATGAGCAGTTCTTC
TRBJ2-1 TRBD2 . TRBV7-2 CASSSRTSGRNEQFF TGTGCCAGCAGCTCCCGGACTAGCGGGAGGAATGAGCAGTTCTTC
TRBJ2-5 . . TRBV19 CASSIREGLTKETQYF TGTGCCAGTAGTATTCGAGAGGGACTGACAAAAGAGACCCAGTACTTC
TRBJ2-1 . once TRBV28 CVAGPTDPNEQFF TGTGTGGCGGGGCCCACCGATCCCAATGAGCAGTTCTTC
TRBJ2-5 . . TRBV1 CTSSHLPGLAGGSETQYF TGCACCAGCAGCCATCTCCCGGGACTAGCGGGAGGATCAGAGACCCAGTACTTC
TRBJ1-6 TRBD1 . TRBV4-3 CASSQDGGQGAFSPLHF TGCGCCAGCAGCCAAGATGGGGGCCAGGGGGCATTTTCACCCCTCCACTTT
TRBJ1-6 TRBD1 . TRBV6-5 CASSRGQVSSPLHF TGTGCCAGCAGTAGGGGGCAGGTCAGTTCACCCCTCCACTTT
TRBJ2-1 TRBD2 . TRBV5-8 CASSRLAGVRNEQFF TGTGCCAGCAGTAGACTAGCGGGAGTCCGCAATGAGCAGTTCTTC
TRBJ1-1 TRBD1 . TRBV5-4 CASSLGQGEAFF TGTGCCAGCAGCTTGGGACAGGGTGAAGCTTTCTTT
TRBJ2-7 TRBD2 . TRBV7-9 CASFRYGERDSYEQYF TGTGCCAGCTTCCGATATGGGGAGCGGGACTCCTACGAGCAGTACTTC
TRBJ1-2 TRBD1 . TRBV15 CATSGYLEGAPNYGYTF TGTGCCACCAGCGGATACCTCGAGGGGGCCCCTAACTATGGCTACACCTTC
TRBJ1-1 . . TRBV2 CASTKQGEAFF TGTGCCAGCACAAAACAGGGAGAAGCTTTCTTT
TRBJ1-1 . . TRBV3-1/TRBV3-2 CASSQTGLNTEAFF TGTGCCAGCAGCCAAACAGGGCTGAACACTGAAGCTTTCTTT
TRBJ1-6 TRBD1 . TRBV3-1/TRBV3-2 CASSQRDRGTPLHF TGTGCCAGCAGCCAGAGGGACAGGGGAACACCCCTCCACTTT
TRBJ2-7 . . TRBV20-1 CSASYRGSYEQYF TGCAGTGCTAGTTATAGGGGTTCCTACGAGCAGTACTTC
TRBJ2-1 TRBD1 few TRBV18 CASSRSTGAGEQFF TGTGCCAGCTCACGAAGTACAGGGGCAGGGGAGCAGTTCTTC
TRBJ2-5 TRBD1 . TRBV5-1 CASSAGTVQETQYF TGCGCCAGCAGCGCCGGGACAGTCCAAGAGACCCAGTACTTC
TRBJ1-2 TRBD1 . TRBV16 CASSQRTGYGYTF TGTGCCAGCAGCCAACGGACAGGGTATGGCTACACCTTC
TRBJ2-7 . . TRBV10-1 CASIQGTVSGGRYEQYF TGCGCCAGCATTCAGGGGACGGTATCAGGAGGCCGATACGAGCAGTACTTC
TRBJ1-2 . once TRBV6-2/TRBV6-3 CASSYSGEYGYTF TGTGCCAGCAGTTACTCTGGGGAGTATGGCTACACCTTC
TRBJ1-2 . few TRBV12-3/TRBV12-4 CASSVDFLKPGF TGTGCCAGCAGTGTAGATTTCTTGAAGCCAGGGTTC
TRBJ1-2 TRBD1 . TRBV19 CASSTGTGSAYGYTF TGTGCCAGTAGTACCGGGACAGGGTCAGCCTATGGCTACACCTTC